The next 20 T cell receptor beta chains were all read from a single sample in a study of cytomegalovirus exposure and HLA in healthy donors. PCR employed 60 Vbeta and 13 Jbeta primers. The repertoire was sequenced with immunoSEQ multiplex PCR; TCRdb's copy has only in-frame clones and lacks some. The sample records 99,000 or so clones, 76% being singletons. The sequenced material came from PBMCs. Every receptor here comes from a man in his forties in good health and CMV-seropositive.

V and J are TRBV29-1 and TRBJ2-3; 14 bases line up with TRBD2. The ends lost 3 bases at V and 6 bases at J; junction bases unmatched: 5. CDR3 length: 15 amino acids. Germline values: CDR1 SQVTM, CDR2 ANQGSEA. CDR3 sequence (DNA): TGCAGCGTTGACCTGGGACTAGCGGGGGCTGATACGCAGTATTTT. It encodes CSVDLGLAGADTQYF.

This sequence joins TRBV7-2 and TRBJ2-1; D perhaps matches TRBD2 (5 bases). CDR1 is SGHTA and CDR2 is FQGNSA in the germline V gene. This CDR3 is 15 amino acids long. Trimming pared 5 bases from V and 0 bases from J, leaving 11 bases between. CDR3 sequence reads: CASSVRGISYNEQFF. CDR3 nucleotides: TGTGCCAGCAGCGTACGAGGGATCTCCTACAATGAGCAGTTCTTC. Variable domain in full (rest from reference TRBV7-2 and TRBJ2-1): GAGVSQSPSNKVTEKGKDVELRCDPISGHTALYWYRQSLGQGLEFLIYFQGNSAPDKSGLPSDRFSAERTGGSVSTLTIQRTQQEDSAVYLCASSVRGISYNEQFFGPGTRLTVL.

The chain recombines TRBV11-2 with TRBJ1-1; D not resolved. The length of the CDR3 is 13 residues. The V and J ends lost 7 bases and 11 bases respectively, with 20 bases between them. From germline, CDR1 is SGHAT and CDR2 FQNNGV. The CDR3 coding sequence is TGTGCCAGCACCCACGACGTTGAGCCGCGGGCTTTCTTT. The encoded protein is CASTHDVEPRAFF. Using reference TRBV11-2 and TRBJ1-1 for the parts outside the CDR3, the full variable domain is EAGVAQSPRYKIIEKRQSVAFWCNPISGHATLYWYQQILGQGPKLLIQFQNNGVVDDSQLPKDRFSAERLKGVDSTLKIQPAKLEDSAVYLCASTHDVEPRAFFGQGTRLTVV.

The chain couples TRBV6-1 to TRBJ2-7, with 8 bases fitting TRBD2. CDR3 length: 14 amino acids. The junction had 5 bases not matched to a gene; V was cut back by 4 bases and J by 3 bases. Germline loops: CDR1 MNHNS, CDR2 SASEGT. CDR3 loop: CASSGGLVNYEQYF. The DNA of the CDR3 is TGTGCCAGCAGTGGGGGACTAGTGAACTACGAGCAGTACTTC.

The chain couples TRBV15 to TRBJ2-7; D is possibly TRBD2 (6 bases). Trimming pared 1 base from V and 2 bases from J, leaving 12 bases between. Germline V gene data show CDR1 as LNHNV and CDR2 as YYDKDF (reference sequence). The CDR3 totals 15 residues. This CDR3 is CATSRGPGAAYEQYF. CDR3 bases: TGTGCCACCAGCAGAGGCCCGGGAGCGGCCTACGAGCAGTACTTC.

The J gene is TRBJ2-1, the V gene TRBV6-4, with D hard to call. The CDR3 is 13 amino acids. V lost 0 bases and J 7 bases, leaving 7 bases between the germline ends. The germline gives CDR1 MRHNA, CDR2 SNTAGT. CDR3 DNA: TGTGCCAGCAGTGACTCAAACGCGAATGAGCAGTTCTTC. It is translated as CASSDSNANEQFF.

The genes are TRBV30 and TRBJ2-1; 9 nucleotides match TRBD2. The V gene end was trimmed by 1 base and the J gene end by 8 bases; junction bases not matched to a gene: 3. Germline V gene sequence: CDR1 GTSNPN, CDR2 SVGIG (reference sequence). This CDR3 comprises 13 residues. CDR3 DNA sequence: TGTGCCTGGAGTGGGCGCGGGGGGGATGAGCAGTTCTTC. This encodes CAWSGRGGDEQFF. The whole variable domain, filled in from reference TRBV30 and TRBJ2-1, reads SQTIHQWPATLVQPVGSPLSLECTVEGTSNPNLYWYRQAAGRGLQLLFYSVGIGQISSEVPQNLSASRPQDRQFILSSKKLLLSDSGFYLCAWSGRGGDEQFFGPGTRLTVL.

In its sample, this clone was seen a few times. The V call is TRBV7-3, the J call TRBJ2-3; D may be TRBD2 (6 bases). The CDR3 consists of 13 residues. V was clipped by 8 bases and J by 3 bases, with 12 bases between them. Per germline, CDR1 SGHTA and CDR2 FQGTGA. The CDR3 nucleotides read TGTGCCAGCGGGGGGACTGGGACAGATACGCAGTATTTT. This sequence encodes CASGGTGTDTQYF. Full variable domain (remainder filled in from reference TRBV7-3 and TRBJ2-3): GAGVSQTPSNKVTEKGKYVELRCDPISGHTALYWYRQSLGQGPEFLIYFQGTGAADDSGLPNDRFFAVRPEGSVSTLKIQRTERGDSAVYLCASGGTGTDTQYFGPGTRLTVL.

This clone appeared a few times. The J gene is TRBJ2-4, the V gene TRBV9, with 8 bases fitting TRBD1. This CDR3 is 17 amino acids long. Germline V CDR1 and CDR2: SGDLS, YYNGEE. The V and J ends lost 0 bases and 9 bases, in that order; junction bases with no gene match: 14. Here the CDR3 DNA reads TGTGCCAGCAGCGTAGGAGGGACTGGACAGGGTGTGGGCATTCAGTACTTC. It encodes CASSVGGTGQGVGIQYF. The full variable domain, with the rest looked up from reference TRBV9 and TRBJ2-4, is DSGVTQTPKHLITATGQRVTLRCSPRSGDLSVYWYQQSLDQGLQFLIQYYNGEERAKGNILERFSAQQFPDLHSELNLSSLELGDSALYFCASSVGGTGQGVGIQYFGAGTRLSVL.

V usage is TRBV5-4 and J usage is TRBJ2-2, with TRBD1 matching over 11 bases. The CDR3 has 18 amino acids. Germline loops: CDR1 SGHNT, CDR2 YYREEE (reference sequence). The V and J ends lost 4 bases and 4 bases, in that order; junction bases with no gene match: 12. CDR3 loop: CASSPKPGQGVGTGELFF. In DNA, the CDR3 is TGTGCCAGCAGCCCTAAACCGGGACAGGGGGTAGGCACCGGGGAGCTGTTTTTT.

The chain carries TRBV10-3 and TRBJ1-1; D may be TRBD1 (5 bases). Germline assignment: CDR1 ENHRY and CDR2 SYGVKD. Trimming removed 4 bases at V and 3 bases at J, with 9 bases between. The CDR3 is made up of 13 amino acids. The CDR3 sequence is CAISVGGDTEAFF. The CDR3, as DNA: TGTGCCATCAGTGTGGGGGGTGACACTGAAGCTTTCTTT.

The chain carries TRBV23-1 and TRBJ2-7; D gene ambiguous. TRBV23-1 is an open reading frame, and its role is uncertain. Trimming took off 3 bases at V and 6 bases at J, with 15 bases between the two ends. This CDR3 is built from 14 residues. CDR3 amino acids: CASSQGSNSCEQYF. Here the CDR3 DNA reads TGCGCCAGCAGTCAGGGCAGTAACTCATGCGAGCAGTACTTC.

The chain uses TRBV5-6 and TRBJ1-5; 10 positions agree with TRBD1. The ends lost 2 bases at V and 10 bases at J; junction bases unmatched: 6. The CDR3 length is 14 residues. Germline V gene sequence: CDR1 SGHDT, CDR2 YYEEEE. CDR3 sequence reads: CASSFGTGVLPQHF. Here the CDR3 DNA reads TGTGCCAGCAGCTTTGGGACAGGGGTCCTCCCCCAGCATTTT.

This clone showed up just once. The gene calls are TRBV30 and TRBJ1-1; TRBD1 might be the D (6 bases). The germline CDR1 and CDR2 sequences are GTSNPN and SVGIG (reference sequence). This CDR3 is built from 12 residues. Trimming left V 4 bases short and J 8 bases short, with 14 bases between. The CDR3 protein is CAWKDSLEEAFF. CDR3 coding DNA: TGTGCCTGGAAGGACAGTCTGGAAGAAGCTTTCTTT. Based on the CDR3 plus reference TRBV30 and TRBJ1-1, the full variable domain is SQTIHQWPATLVQPVGSPLSLECTVEGTSNPNLYWYRQAAGRGLQLLFYSVGIGQISSEVPQNLSASRPQDRQFILSSKKLLLSDSGFYLCAWKDSLEEAFFGQGTRLTVV.

The rearrangement joins TRBV11-1 to TRBJ2-2, with 7 bases that match TRBD1. CDR1 is SGHAT and CDR2 is FQDESV in the germline V gene (reference sequence). V shed 7 bases, J shed 5 bases, and the junction held 4 bases outside the gene matches. The CDR3 runs 13 residues. CDR3 sequence reads: CASKKGATGELFF. The DNA of the CDR3 is TGTGCCAGCAAAAAGGGGGCTACCGGGGAGCTGTTTTTT.

The chain couples TRBV28 to TRBJ1-2; a possible D gene is TRBD1 (6 bases). CDR3 length equals 14 residues. V lost 4 bases and J lost 8, with 17 bases in between. Germline V lookup: CDR1 MDHEN, CDR2 SYDVKM. CDR3 DNA sequence: TGTGCCAGCAGTTCCCCCCGGACAGTTTTCGGCTACACCTTC. Translated, it gives CASSSPRTVFGYTF.

This clone was found a few times. The rearrangement links TRBV6-5 to TRBJ2-6; D is undetermined. V lost 5 bases and J 1 base, leaving 6 bases between the germline ends. The CDR3 runs to 14 residues. Germline V gene data show CDR1 as MNHEY and CDR2 as SVGAGI. The CDR3 reads CASSRGSGANVLTF. DNA for the CDR3: TGTGCCAGCAGTCGCGGATCTGGGGCCAACGTCCTGACTTTC.

The chain carries TRBV10-3 and TRBJ2-1; 7 nucleotides agree with TRBD2. This CDR3 spans 14 amino acids. J gave up 3 bases and V 4 bases, and 3 bases lay outside the gene matches. The V gene's germline CDR1 is ENHRY and CDR2 SYGVKD. Here the CDR3 DNA reads TGTGCCATCAGTGGAGGGAGGGACTACAATGAGCAGTTCTTC. Translation: CAISGGRDYNEQFF.

This clone was observed a handful of times. The chain recombines TRBV6-4 with TRBJ1-6, with 9 nucleotides matching TRBD1. The CDR3 has 14 amino acids. The V segment lost 8 bases and the J segment 7 bases; nucleotides outside the gene matches: 6. Germline V gene data show CDR1 as MRHNA and CDR2 as SNTAGT. DNA of the CDR3: TGTGCCAGCGGTCAGGGACAGGGCAATTCACCCCTCCACTTT. Translating it yields CASGQGQGNSPLHF.

The chain joins TRBV4-1 to TRBJ2-7, with D maybe TRBD2 (5 bases). Germline-derived CDR1 and CDR2 are MGHRA and YSYEKL. The CDR3 runs 14 residues. V was pared by 1 base and J by 3 bases, with 10 bases between. CDR3 in DNA: TGCGCCAGCAGCCAAGCACTAGGGAACTACGAGCAGTACTTC. Amino acid sequence: CASSQALGNYEQYF.